A selection of T cell receptor beta chains follows, all from one sample in a study of T-cell reconstitution after alpha-beta-depleted transplantation in children. TCRdb analysed the PCR reads with MiXCR anew, one entry per CDR3 protein. Of about 240,000 distinct CDR3 sequences listed, roughly 24% were seen once; the top ten hold roughly 2.7%. Source: PBMCs, taken before TCRalphabeta/CD19-depleted stem cell transplant. The receptor set was obtained from a girl aged 2 to 10 with Fanconi anemia, due to receive a stem cell transplant. CDR3s include the opening cysteine and the closing phenylalanine or tryptophan. Each record gives: V gene, D gene, J gene, clone size, CDR3 protein, CDR3 DNA. D genes are given only for firm matches. The size field is filled for only some rows; it gives once, few, many or a size class.

TRBV24-1,NA,TRBJ2-3,NA,CATSDRGPDTQYF,TGTGCCACCAGTGACCGGGGGCCAGATACGCAGTATTTT
TRBV10-3,NA,TRBJ2-7,many,CAISEGDLPYEQYF,TGTGCCATCAGTGAGGGGGACCTCCCCTACGAGCAGTACTTC
TRBV29-1,NA,TRBJ2-3,NA,CSVTYTDTQYF,TGCAGCGTCACGTACACAGATACGCAGTATTTT
TRBV5-6,TRBD2,TRBJ2-1,many,CASSLFASGGLYNEQFF,TGTGCCAGCAGCTTGTTCGCTAGCGGGGGGTTATACAATGAGCAGTTCTTC
TRBV4-2,TRBD1,TRBJ2-6,NA,CASALSRGQGSGANVLTF,TGTGCCAGCGCCTTATCGAGGGGACAGGGGTCTGGGGCCAACGTCCTGACTTTC
TRBV20-1,TRBD1,TRBJ1-4,many,CSARRQGIEKLFF,TGCAGTGCTAGAAGACAGGGAATTGAAAAACTGTTTTTT
TRBV10-3,NA,TRBJ1-2,NA,CAISESQGQRRYGYTF,TGTGCCATCAGTGAGTCCCAAGGACAGCGGAGGTATGGCTACACCTTC
TRBV29-1,NA,TRBJ1-2,NA,CSVAQAKSLNYGYTF,TGCAGCGTTGCTCAGGCTAAGAGCCTCAACTATGGCTACACCTTC
TRBV7-2,NA,TRBJ2-1,many,CASSFAGAYNEQFF,TGTGCCAGCAGCTTTGCGGGTGCCTACAATGAGCAGTTCTTC
TRBV18,NA,TRBJ2-5,many,CASSPVEETQYF,TGTGCCAGCTCACCGGTCGAAGAGACCCAGTACTTC
TRBV29-1,NA,TRBJ1-5,many,CSVGGEFGNQPQHF,TGCAGCGTTGGGGGGGAATTCGGCAATCAGCCCCAGCATTTT
TRBV7-2,NA,TRBJ2-7,once,CASSSHLTYEQYF,TGTGCCAGCAGCTCGCACCTCACCTACGAGCAGTACTTC
TRBV4-2,NA,TRBJ2-7,many,CASSQEGVDELAYEQYF,TGTGCCAGCAGCCAAGAGGGGGTAGACGAACTCGCCTACGAGCAGTACTTC
TRBV20-1,NA,TRBJ2-2,few,CSARDRASWNTGELFF,TGCAGTGCTAGAGATCGGGCTAGCTGGAACACCGGGGAGCTGTTTTTT
TRBV29-1,TRBD1,TRBJ2-7,many,CSALPGQGGHEQYF,TGCAGCGCCCTCCCGGGACAGGGTGGCCACGAGCAGTACTTC
TRBV20-1,NA,TRBJ2-1,NA,CSARYRENEQFF,TGCAGTGCTAGGTACAGGGAAAATGAGCAGTTCTTC
TRBV6-1,TRBD1,TRBJ2-7,NA,CASSKDRGNYEQYF,TGTGCCAGCAGTAAGGACAGGGGGAACTACGAGCAGTACTTC
TRBV6-5,NA,TRBJ2-2,few,CASSWTGPWDTGELFF,TGTGCCAGCAGTTGGACGGGGCCGTGGGACACCGGGGAGCTGTTTTTT
TRBV4-1,NA,TRBJ2-1,NA,CASSQSGSEQFF,TGCGCCAGCAGCCAATCGGGTAGTGAGCAGTTCTTC
TRBV20-1,TRBD2,TRBJ2-3,NA,CSASGGRVPTDTQYF,TGCAGTGCTAGTGGCGGGAGGGTCCCCACAGATACGCAGTATTTT
TRBV11-2,NA,TRBJ2-5,few,CASSYGLQETQYF,TGTGCCAGCAGCTACGGACTACAAGAGACCCAGTACTTC
TRBV7-8,NA,TRBJ2-2,few,CASSKRELFF,TGTGCCAGCAGTAAGAGGGAGCTGTTTTTT
TRBV20-1,NA,TRBJ2-7,few,CSAKEQGIEASEQYF,TGCAGTGCTAAGGAACAGGGTATAGAGGCCTCCGAGCAGTACTTC
TRBV29-1,TRBD2,TRBJ2-1,few,CSVEGGLAGINEQFF,TGCAGCGTTGAAGGAGGACTAGCGGGAATCAATGAGCAGTTCTTC
TRBV29-1,TRBD1,TRBJ2-1,NA,CSVEANRGSYNEQFF,TGCAGCGTTGAGGCCAACAGGGGGTCCTACAATGAGCAGTTCTTC
TRBV7-3,TRBD1,TRBJ2-7,NA,CASSLVPSTGFREQYF,TGTGCCAGCAGCTTAGTACCTTCGACAGGGTTTCGGGAGCAGTACTTC
TRBV11-3,TRBD2,TRBJ2-1,few,CASSLYSRIRGGSSYNEQFF,TGTGCCAGCAGCTTATACAGCCGTATACGGGGCGGGAGTTCCTACAATGAGCAGTTCTTC
TRBV7-3,NA,TRBJ2-1,few,CASSLTTRLGNEQFF,TGTGCCAGCAGCTTAACGACCCGCCTAGGCAATGAGCAGTTCTTC
TRBV2,NA,TRBJ2-7,few,CASGQFYEQYF,TGTGCCAGCGGACAATTCTACGAGCAGTACTTC
TRBV4-2,NA,TRBJ2-7,many,CASSQVVNLYEQYF,TGTGCCAGCAGCCAAGTTGTAAACCTCTACGAGCAGTACTTC
TRBV12-3/TRBV12-4,TRBD1,TRBJ1-6,many,CASSLTGESPLHF,TGTGCCAGCAGTCTGACAGGGGAATCACCCCTCCACTTT
TRBV2,TRBD2,TRBJ2-5,NA,CASSEGALAGATWETQYF,TGTGCCAGCAGTGAGGGCGCGCTAGCGGGGGCCACTTGGGAGACCCAGTACTTC
TRBV12-3/TRBV12-4,TRBD2,TRBJ2-5,many,CASSFPLAGGAQYF,TGTGCCAGCAGTTTCCCTCTAGCGGGGGGGGCCCAGTACTTC
TRBV9,NA,TRBJ1-2,NA,CASSVKVPYGYTF,TGTGCCAGCAGCGTCAAGGTGCCCTATGGCTACACCTTC
TRBV10-3,TRBD1,TRBJ2-3,many,CATQPGTDTDTQYF,TGTGCCACCCAACCCGGGACAGACACAGATACGCAGTATTTT
TRBV7-3,NA,TRBJ1-2,NA,CASSPQGGVNYGYTF,TGTGCCAGCAGCCCCCAGGGAGGGGTAAACTATGGCTACACCTTC
TRBV7-9,TRBD1,TRBJ1-1,NA,CASSRDRNTEAFF,TGTGCCAGCAGCCGGGACAGGAACACTGAAGCTTTCTTT
TRBV29-1,TRBD1,TRBJ2-7,many,CSGLDRFYEQYF,TGCAGCGGACTGGACAGGTTCTACGAGCAGTACTTC
TRBV15,NA,TRBJ1-2,few,CATSIERGYGYTF,TGTGCCACCAGCATTGAAAGGGGTTATGGCTACACCTTC
TRBV28,NA,TRBJ2-7,NA,CASTPSSWGGGYEQYF,TGTGCCAGCACCCCCTCGAGTTGGGGAGGTGGATACGAGCAGTACTTC
TRBV20-1,NA,TRBJ2-7,many,CSAGSDRVQYF,TGCAGTGCAGGGTCGGATCGGGTGCAGTACTTC
TRBV20-1,NA,TRBJ2-7,many,CSAPRTGPTGVMHYEQYF,TGCAGTGCTCCCCGTACGGGGCCAACTGGGGTTATGCACTACGAGCAGTACTTC
TRBV20-1,TRBD2,TRBJ2-7,NA,CSARDVRLASYEQYF,TGCAGTGCTAGAGATGTTCGACTAGCGTCCTACGAGCAGTACTTC
TRBV29-1,TRBD2,TRBJ2-1,few,CSVDTSGIYNEQFF,TGCAGCGTTGATACTAGCGGGATCTACAATGAGCAGTTCTTC